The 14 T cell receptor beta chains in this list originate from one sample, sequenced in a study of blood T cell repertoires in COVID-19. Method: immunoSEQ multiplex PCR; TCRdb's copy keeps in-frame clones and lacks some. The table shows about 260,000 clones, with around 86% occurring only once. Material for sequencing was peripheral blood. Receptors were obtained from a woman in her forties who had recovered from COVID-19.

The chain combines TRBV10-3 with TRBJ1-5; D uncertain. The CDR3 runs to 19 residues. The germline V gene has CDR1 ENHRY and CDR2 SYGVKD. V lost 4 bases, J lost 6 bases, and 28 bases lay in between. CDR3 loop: CAISGSREADDFEGQPQHF. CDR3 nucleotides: TGTGCCATCAGTGGGTCTAGGGAGGCCGATGATTTTGAAGGTCAGCCCCAGCATTTT.

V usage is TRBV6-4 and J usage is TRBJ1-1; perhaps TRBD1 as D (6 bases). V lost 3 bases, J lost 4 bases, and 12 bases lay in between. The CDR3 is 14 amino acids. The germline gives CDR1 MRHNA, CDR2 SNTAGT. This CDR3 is CASSEARTVTEAFF. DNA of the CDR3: TGTGCCAGCAGTGAGGCCCGGACAGTCACTGAAGCTTTCTTT.

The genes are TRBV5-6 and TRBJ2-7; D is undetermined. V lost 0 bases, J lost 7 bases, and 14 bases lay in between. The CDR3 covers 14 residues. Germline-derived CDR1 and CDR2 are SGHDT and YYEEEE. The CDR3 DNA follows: TGTGCCAGCAGCTTGGAAACTGATCTGAGAGAGCAGTACTTC. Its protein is CASSLETDLREQYF.

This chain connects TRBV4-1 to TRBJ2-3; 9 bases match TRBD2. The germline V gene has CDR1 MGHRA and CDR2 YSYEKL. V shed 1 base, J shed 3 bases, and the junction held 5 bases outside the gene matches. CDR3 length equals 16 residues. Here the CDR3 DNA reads TGCGCCAGCAGCCAAGTGCGGGGGGGTGGGACAGATACGCAGTATTTT. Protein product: CASSQVRGGGTDTQYF.

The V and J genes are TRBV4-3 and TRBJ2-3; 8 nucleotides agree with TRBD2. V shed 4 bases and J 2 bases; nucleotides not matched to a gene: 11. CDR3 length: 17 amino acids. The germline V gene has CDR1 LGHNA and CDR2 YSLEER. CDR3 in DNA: TGCGCCAGCAGCCCCGAAGCCGGACTAGCTACCACAGATACGCAGTATTTT. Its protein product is CASSPEAGLATTDTQYF.

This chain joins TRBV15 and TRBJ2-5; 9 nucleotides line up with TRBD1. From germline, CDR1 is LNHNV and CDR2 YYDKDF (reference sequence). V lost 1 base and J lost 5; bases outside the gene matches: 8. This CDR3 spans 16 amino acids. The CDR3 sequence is CATSRARTGVGETQYF. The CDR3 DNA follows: TGTGCCACCAGCAGAGCCAGGACAGGGGTAGGGGAGACCCAGTACTTC.

CDR3 sequence reads: CASSLGGIQNTEAFF. Here the CDR3 DNA reads TGTGCCAGCAGCTTAGGTGGCATTCAGAACACTGAAGCTTTCTTT. J is TRBJ1-1 and V is TRBV7-3; no definite D call. Trimming cost V 2 bases and J 1 base, with 11 bases left between them. Germline V CDR1 and CDR2: SGHTA, FQGTGA. The CDR3 is 15 amino acids. The whole variable domain, filled in from reference TRBV7-3 and TRBJ1-1, reads GAGVSQTPSNKVTEKGKYVELRCDPISGHTALYWYRQSLGQGPEFLIYFQGTGAADDSGLPNDRFFAVRPEGSVSTLKIQRTERGDSAVYLCASSLGGIQNTEAFFGQGTRLTVV.

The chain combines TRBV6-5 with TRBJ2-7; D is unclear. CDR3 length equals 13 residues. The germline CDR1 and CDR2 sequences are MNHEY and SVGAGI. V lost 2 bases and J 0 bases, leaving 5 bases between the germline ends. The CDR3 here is CASSYLYSYEQYF. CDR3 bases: TGTGCCAGCAGTTACCTGTACTCCTACGAGCAGTACTTC.

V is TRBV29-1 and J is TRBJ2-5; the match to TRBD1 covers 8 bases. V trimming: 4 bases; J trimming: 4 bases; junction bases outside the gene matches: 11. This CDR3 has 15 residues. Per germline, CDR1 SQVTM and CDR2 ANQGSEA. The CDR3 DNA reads TGCAGCGTTGGATCGCAGGGGGCGTGGGGAGAGACCCAGTACTTC. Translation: CSVGSQGAWGETQYF.

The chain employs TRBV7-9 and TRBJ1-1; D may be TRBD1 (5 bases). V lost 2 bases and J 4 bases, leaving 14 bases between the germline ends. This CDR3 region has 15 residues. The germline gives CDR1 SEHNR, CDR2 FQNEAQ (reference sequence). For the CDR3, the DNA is TGTGCCAGCAGCTTATGGGAGGGAAGGGGCACTGAAGCTTTCTTT. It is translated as CASSLWEGRGTEAFF.

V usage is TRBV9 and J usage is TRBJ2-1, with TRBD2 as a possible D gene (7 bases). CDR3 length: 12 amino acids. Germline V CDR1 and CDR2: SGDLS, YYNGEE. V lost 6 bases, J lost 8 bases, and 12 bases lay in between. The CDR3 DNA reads TGTGCCAGCAACCCGGGGGGCGATGAGCAGTTCTTC. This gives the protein CASNPGGDEQFF. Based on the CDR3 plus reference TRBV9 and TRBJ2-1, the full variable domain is DSGVTQTPKHLITATGQRVTLRCSPRSGDLSVYWYQQSLDQGLQFLIQYYNGEERAKGNILERFSAQQFPDLHSELNLSSLELGDSALYFCASNPGGDEQFFGPGTRLTVL.

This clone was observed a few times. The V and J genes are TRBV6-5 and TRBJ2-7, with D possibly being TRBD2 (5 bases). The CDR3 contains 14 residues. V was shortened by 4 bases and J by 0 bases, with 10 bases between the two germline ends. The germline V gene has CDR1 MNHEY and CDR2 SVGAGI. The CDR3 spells CASSSLGSSYEQYF. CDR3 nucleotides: TGTGCCAGCAGTTCCCTGGGGAGCTCCTACGAGCAGTACTTC.

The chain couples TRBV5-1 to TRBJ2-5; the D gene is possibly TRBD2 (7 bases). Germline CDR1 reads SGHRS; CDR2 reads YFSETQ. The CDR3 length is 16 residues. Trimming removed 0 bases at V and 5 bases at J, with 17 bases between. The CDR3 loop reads CASSLGGGPVSETQYF. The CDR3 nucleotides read TGCGCCAGCAGCTTGGGCGGGGGCCCTGTTTCGGAGACCCAGTACTTC.

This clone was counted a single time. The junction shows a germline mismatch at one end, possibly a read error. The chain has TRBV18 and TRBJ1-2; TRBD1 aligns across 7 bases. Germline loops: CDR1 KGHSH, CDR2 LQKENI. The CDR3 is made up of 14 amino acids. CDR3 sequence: CASSPQGQDYGYTF. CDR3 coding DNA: TGTGCCAGCTCTCCACAGGGGCAAGACTATGGCTACACCTTC.